This TCR beta chain is from a study of lymphopenia after photon versus proton radiotherapy. Measured with immunoSEQ multiplex PCR; TCRdb has only the in-frame clones, and not every one. This sample carries about 68,000 clones, approximately 91% of them seen once, and the ten largest clones take about 2.6%. This CDR3 is built from 14 residues. V lost 6 bases and J 0 bases, leaving 11 bases between the germline ends. The germline CDR1 and CDR2 sequences are ENHRY and SYGVKD. Whole-study results and caveats: Only patients who died were analyzed for survival; proton advantage is unproven. Oligoclonal CD8+ Temra expansion after nadir drove photon patients' diversity drop. Post-nadir TCR diversity decline inversely tracked overall survival among those who died. Photon-treated patients lost naive T cells and TCR diversity; proton-treated stayed stable.

This clone was seen a single time. Antigen: not known. V usage is TRBV10-3 and J usage is TRBJ1-1, with a tentative D call TRBD1 (6 bases). The sequenced sample was peripheral blood, obtained from a patient treated with photon-based radiotherapy. This receptor was taken from a woman in her seventies with pancreatic cancer. The CDR3 sequence is CAIRGDTMNTEAFF. CDR3 in DNA: TGTGCCATCAGGGGGGACACTATGAACACTGAAGCTTTCTTT.